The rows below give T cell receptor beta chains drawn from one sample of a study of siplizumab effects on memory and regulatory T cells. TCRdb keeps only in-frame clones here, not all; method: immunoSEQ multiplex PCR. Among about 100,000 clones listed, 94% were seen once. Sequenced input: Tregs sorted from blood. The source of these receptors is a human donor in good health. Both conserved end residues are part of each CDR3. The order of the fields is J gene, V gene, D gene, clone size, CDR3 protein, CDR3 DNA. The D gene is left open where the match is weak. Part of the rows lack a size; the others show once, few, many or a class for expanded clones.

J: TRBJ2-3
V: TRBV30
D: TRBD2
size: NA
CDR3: CAWRGLAEYTQYF
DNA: TGTGCCTGGAGGGGACTAGCGGAGTATACGCAGTATTTT

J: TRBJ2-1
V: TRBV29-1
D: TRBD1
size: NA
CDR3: CSPLDRLNEQFF
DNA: TGCAGCCCCTTGGACAGGCTAAATGAGCAGTTCTTC

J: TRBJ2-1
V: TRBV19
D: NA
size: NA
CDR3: CASSSGYNEQFF
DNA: TGTGCCAGTAGTAGCGGTTACAATGAGCAGTTCTTC

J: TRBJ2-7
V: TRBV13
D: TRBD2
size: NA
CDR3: CASRPLWRGGSSYEQYF
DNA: TGTGCCAGCAGACCCCTTTGGCGGGGGGGAAGCTCCTACGAGCAGTACTTC

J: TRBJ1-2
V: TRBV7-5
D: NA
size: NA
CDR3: CVRSFPQGPPRSF
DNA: TGTGTCAGAAGCTTTCCTCAGGGACCTCCTCGCTCCTTC

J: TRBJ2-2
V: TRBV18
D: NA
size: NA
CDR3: CASSPSLQAPGELFF
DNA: TGTGCCAGCTCACCGTCATTGCAGGCCCCCGGGGAGCTGTTTTTT

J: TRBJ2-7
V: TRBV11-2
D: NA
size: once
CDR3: CASSSSPGGSYEQYF
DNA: TGTGCCAGCAGCTCCTCTCCAGGTGGGTCCTACGAGCAGTACTTC

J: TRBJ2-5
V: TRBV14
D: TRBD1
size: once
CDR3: CASSFDRAEQETQYF
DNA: TGTGCCAGCAGCTTCGACAGGGCGGAACAAGAGACCCAGTACTTC

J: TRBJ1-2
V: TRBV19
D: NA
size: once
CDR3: CASSPHGGDGYTF
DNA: TGTGCCAGTAGTCCCCATGGGGGGGATGGCTACACCTTC

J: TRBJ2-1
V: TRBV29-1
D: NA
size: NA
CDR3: CSVKGVPQFF
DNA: TGCAGCGTTAAGGGGGTTCCTCAGTTCTTC

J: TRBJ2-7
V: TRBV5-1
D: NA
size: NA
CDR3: CASSVSRGASDEQYF
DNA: TGCGCCAGCTCGGTTAGTCGCGGGGCTTCGGACGAGCAGTACTTC

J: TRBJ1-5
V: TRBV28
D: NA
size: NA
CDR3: CASSPLHQPQHF
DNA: TGTGCCAGCAGTCCCCTTCATCAGCCCCAGCATTTT

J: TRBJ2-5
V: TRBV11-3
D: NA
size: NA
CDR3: CASSLAGAETQYF
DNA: TGTGCCAGCAGCTTAGCAGGAGCGGAGACCCAGTACTTC

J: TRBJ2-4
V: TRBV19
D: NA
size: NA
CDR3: CASTQLGGLAKNIQYF
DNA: TGTGCCAGTACCCAGCTGGGCGGGTTAGCCAAAAACATTCAGTACTTC

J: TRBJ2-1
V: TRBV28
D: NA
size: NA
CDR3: CASSPLVSSYNEQFF
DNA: TGTGCCAGCAGTCCACTAGTTAGCTCCTACAATGAGCAGTTCTTC

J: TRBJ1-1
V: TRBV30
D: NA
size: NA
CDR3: CAWSVLRMNTEAFF
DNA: TGTGCCTGGAGTGTTTTAAGGATGAACACTGAAGCTTTCTTT

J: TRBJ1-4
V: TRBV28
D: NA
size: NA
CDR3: CASSRGQSRGKLFF
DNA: TGTGCCAGCAGCCGTGGACAGTCAAGGGGCAAACTGTTTTTT

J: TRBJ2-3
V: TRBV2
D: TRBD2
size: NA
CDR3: CASRLTSVSTDTQYF
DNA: TGTGCCAGCAGGTTAACTAGCGTTTCCACAGATACGCAGTATTTT

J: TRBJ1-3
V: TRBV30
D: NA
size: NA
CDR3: CAWSVSRNTIYF
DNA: TGTGCCTGGAGTGTGAGTAGAAACACCATATATTTT

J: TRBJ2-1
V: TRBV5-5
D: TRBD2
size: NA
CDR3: CASSFTSGSYNEQFF
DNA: TGTGCCAGCAGCTTTACTAGCGGGTCCTACAATGAGCAGTTCTTC

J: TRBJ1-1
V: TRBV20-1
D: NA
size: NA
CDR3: CSAATGPEAFF
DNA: TGCAGTGCTGCCACAGGGCCTGAAGCTTTCTTT

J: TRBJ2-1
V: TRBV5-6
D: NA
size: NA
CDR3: CASSAPGTRGADEQFF
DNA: TGTGCCAGCAGTGCCCCTGGGACTCGAGGGGCCGATGAGCAGTTCTTC

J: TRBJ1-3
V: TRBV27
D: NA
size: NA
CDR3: CASSLQGETGNTIYF
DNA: TGTGCCAGCAGTTTACAGGGTGAAACTGGAAACACCATATATTTT

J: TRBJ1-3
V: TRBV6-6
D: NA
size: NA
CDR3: CASSYSTADGNTIYF
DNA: TGTGCCAGCAGTTACTCGACGGCAGATGGAAACACCATATATTTT

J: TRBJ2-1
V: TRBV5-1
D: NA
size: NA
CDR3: CASSSYSGFLSSYNEQFF
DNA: TGCGCCAGCTCTAGCTACAGCGGATTTCTCAGCTCCTACAATGAGCAGTTCTTC

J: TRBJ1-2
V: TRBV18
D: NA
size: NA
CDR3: CASSERWDYGYTF
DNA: TGTGCCAGCTCAGAAAGGTGGGACTATGGCTACACCTTC

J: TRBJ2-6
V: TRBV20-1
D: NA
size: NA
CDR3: CSVSGANVLTF
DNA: TGCAGTGTCTCTGGGGCCAACGTCCTGACTTTC

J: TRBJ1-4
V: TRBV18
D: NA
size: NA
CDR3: CASSLHALGRTLNEKLFF
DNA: TGTGCCAGCTCACTGCATGCTTTAGGCCGTACTCTTAATGAAAAACTGTTTTTT

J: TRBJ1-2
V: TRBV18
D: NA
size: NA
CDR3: CASSPNKNYGYTF
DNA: TGTGCCAGCTCACCGAACAAGAACTATGGCTACACCTTC

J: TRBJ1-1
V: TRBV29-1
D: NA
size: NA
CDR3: CSAGTAGTEAFF
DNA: TGCAGCGCCGGGACGGCGGGCACTGAAGCTTTCTTT

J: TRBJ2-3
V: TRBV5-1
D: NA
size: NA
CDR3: CASSLSGADTDTQYF
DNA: TGCGCCAGCAGCTTGTCCGGGGCCGACACAGATACGCAGTATTTT

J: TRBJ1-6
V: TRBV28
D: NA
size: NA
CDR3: CATAVRAATALHF
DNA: TGTGCCACCGCGGTGAGGGCGGCAACGGCCCTCCACTTT

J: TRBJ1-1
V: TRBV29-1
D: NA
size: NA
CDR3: CSAAGGLMNTEAFF
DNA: TGCAGCGCCGCCGGGGGGCTCATGAACACTGAAGCTTTCTTT

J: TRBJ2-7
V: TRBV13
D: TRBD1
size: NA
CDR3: CASSLRQGGADEQYF
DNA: TGTGCCAGCAGCTTACGACAGGGGGGCGCGGACGAGCAGTACTTC

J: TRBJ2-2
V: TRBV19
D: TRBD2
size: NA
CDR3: CATKSGRYTGELFF
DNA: TGTGCCACTAAAAGCGGGAGGTACACCGGGGAGCTGTTTTTT

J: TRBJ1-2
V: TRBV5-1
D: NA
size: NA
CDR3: CASSLGGGDYGYTF
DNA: TGCGCCAGCAGCTTGGGCGGCGGTGACTATGGCTACACCTTC

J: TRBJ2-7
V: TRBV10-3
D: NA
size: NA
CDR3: CAISVEADTYEQYF
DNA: TGTGCCATCAGTGTAGAGGCTGACACCTACGAGCAGTACTTC

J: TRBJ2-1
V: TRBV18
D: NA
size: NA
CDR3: CASSPGGTVYNEQFF
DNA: TGTGCCAGCTCACCGGGCGGAACCGTCTACAATGAGCAGTTCTTC

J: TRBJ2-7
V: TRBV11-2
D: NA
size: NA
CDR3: CASSGEGLGSREQYF
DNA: TGTGCCAGCAGCGGAGAGGGTTTGGGCTCCCGCGAGCAGTACTTC

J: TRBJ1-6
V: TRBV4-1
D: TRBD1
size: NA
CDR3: CASSQHRGYNSPLHF
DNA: TGCGCCAGCAGCCAACACAGGGGCTATAATTCACCCCTCCACTTT

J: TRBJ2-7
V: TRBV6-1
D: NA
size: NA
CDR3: CASSGIYSYEQYF
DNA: TGTGCCAGCAGTGGCATATACAGCTACGAGCAGTACTTC

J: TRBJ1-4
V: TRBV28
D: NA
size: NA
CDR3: CASGLEGFANEKLFF
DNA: TGTGCCAGTGGATTAGAGGGGTTCGCTAATGAAAAACTGTTTTTT

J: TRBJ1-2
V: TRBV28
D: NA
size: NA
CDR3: CASSLSADNYGYTF
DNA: TGTGCCAGCAGTTTATCGGCAGACAACTATGGCTACACCTTC

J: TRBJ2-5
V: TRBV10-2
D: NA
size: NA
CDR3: CASSQDRTQYF
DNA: TGCGCCAGCAGCCAGGACAGGACCCAGTACTTC

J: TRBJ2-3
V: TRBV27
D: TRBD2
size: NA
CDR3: CASSFLAGAKDTQYF
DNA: TGTGCCAGCAGTTTTCTAGCGGGAGCCAAAGATACGCAGTATTTT

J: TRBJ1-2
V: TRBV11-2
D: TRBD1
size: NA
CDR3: CASSRTDRVRGYTF
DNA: TGTGCCAGCAGCCGCACCGACAGGGTCCGTGGCTACACCTTC

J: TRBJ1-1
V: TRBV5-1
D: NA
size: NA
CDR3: CASGRVNTEAFF
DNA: TGCGCCAGCGGCAGGGTGAACACTGAAGCTTTCTTT

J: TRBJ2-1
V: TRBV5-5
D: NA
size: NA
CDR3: CASSWSNEQFF
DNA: TGTGCCAGCAGCTGGTCGAATGAGCAGTTCTTC